The 9 T cell receptor beta chains in this list originate from one sample, sequenced in a study of T cell responses to AZD1222 COVID-19 vaccine. The data were produced by immunoSEQ multiplex PCR, yet TCRdb's version contains in-frame clones alone and is incomplete. The sample includes tens of thousands of clones, approximately 91% of them seen just once. The sequencing used peripheral blood, collected on day 0 of AZD1222 vaccination. The receptors come from an adult in good health.

The chain employs TRBV28 and TRBJ1-1; tentatively, D is TRBD1 (5 bases). The germline CDR1 and CDR2 sequences are MDHEN and SYDVKM. CDR3 length: 14 residues. V lost 3 bases and J lost 1, with 9 bases in between. The CDR3 DNA sequence: TGTGCCAGCAGTTTTGTCGGGGGGAACACTGAAGCTTTCTTT. Translated: CASSFVGGNTEAFF. The full variable domain, rest sourced from reference TRBV28 and TRBJ1-1, is DVKVTQSSRYLVKRTGEKVFLECVQDMDHENMFWYRQDPGLGLRLIYFSYDVKMKEKGDIPEGYSVSREKKERFSLILESASTNQTSMYLCASSFVGGNTEAFFGQGTRLTVV.

This chain connects TRBV18 to TRBJ2-5; the D call may be TRBD1 or TRBD2 (5 bases each). Germline loops: CDR1 KGHSH, CDR2 LQKENI. V was cut by 2 bases and J by 1 base, with 8 bases left in between. The length of the CDR3 is 14 residues. The CDR3 DNA is TGTGCCAGCTCACCATACGGGACCCAAGAGACCCAGTACTTC. Its translation is CASSPYGTQETQYF.

The J gene is TRBJ2-7, the V gene TRBV29-1; unclear D gene. Trimming cost V 4 bases and J 4 bases, with 11 bases left between them. Germline-derived CDR1 and CDR2 are SQVTM and ANQGSEA. There are 12 residues in the CDR3. This CDR3 is CSVGSQNYEQYF. Here the CDR3 DNA reads TGCAGCGTTGGTAGTCAGAATTACGAGCAGTACTTC.

The genes are TRBV3-1 (or the pseudogene TRBV3-2) and TRBJ2-1; 7 bases line up with TRBD1. V shed 4 bases and J 15 bases; nucleotides not matched to a gene: 18. The CDR3 consists of 15 residues. The germline V gene has CDR1 LGHDT and CDR2 YNNKEL (reference sequence). The CDR3 loop is CASSPDAQGLIATFF. The CDR3 DNA reads as TGTGCCAGCAGCCCCGATGCACAGGGGCTCATCGCGACGTTCTTC.

The chain has TRBV19 and TRBJ1-2; a possible D gene is TRBD1 (5 bases). The germline V and J ends were trimmed by 4 bases and 6 bases, with 12 bases remaining between them. Germline values: CDR1 LNHDA, CDR2 SQIVND (reference sequence). This CDR3 has 13 residues. The CDR3 loop is CASSTQGPNGYTF. CDR3 DNA sequence: TGTGCCAGTAGTACCCAGGGTCCTAATGGCTACACCTTC.

This chain joins TRBV6-2 or TRBV6-3 and TRBJ2-1; 9 bases match TRBD2. CDR1 MNHEY and CDR2 SVGEGT come from the germline V gene. CDR3 length: 18 amino acids. Trimming took 2 bases from V and 3 from J; bases not matched to a gene: 11. The CDR3 here is CASSYRRASGANYNEQFF. The CDR3 nucleotides are TGTGCCAGCAGTTACCGGAGGGCTAGCGGGGCGAACTACAATGAGCAGTTCTTC.

The V call is TRBV10-3, the J call TRBJ2-2, with D perhaps matching TRBD2 (6 bases). CDR1 is ENHRY and CDR2 is SYGVKD in the germline V gene. V was pared by 6 bases and J by 1 base, with 12 bases between. This CDR3 region has 15 residues. The CDR3 here is CAISPLGLNTGELFF. As DNA, the CDR3 is TGTGCCATCAGCCCCCTGGGACTGAACACCGGGGAGCTGTTTTTT.

This clone was observed a few times. The CDR3 nucleotides read TGTGCCAGCTCACCCCTGGACACACTCACAGATACGCAGTATTTT. It translates to CASSPLDTLTDTQYF. V gene TRBV18 combines with J gene TRBJ2-3; tentative D call: TRBD1 (5 bases). Trimming stripped 3 bases from V and 2 bases from J, with 12 bases between. CDR3 length: 15 amino acids. Germline loops: CDR1 KGHSH, CDR2 LQKENI.

In its sample, this clone was seen a few times. The chain uses TRBV3-1 (or the pseudogene TRBV3-2) and TRBJ2-5; TRBD2 aligns across 7 bases. The junction had 12 bases not matched to a gene; V was cut back by 0 bases and J by 5 bases. The CDR3 has 17 residues. Germline CDR1 and CDR2: LGHDT and YNNKEL (reference sequence). CDR3 loop: CASSQDWDSGRVETQYF. The CDR3 DNA reads as TGTGCCAGCAGCCAAGATTGGGATAGCGGGCGGGTGGAGACCCAGTACTTC.